This entry features one TCR beta chain sequence. The germline gives CDR1 SGHRS, CDR2 YFSETQ. This CDR3 region has 14 residues. V was clipped by 4 bases and J by 4 bases; unmatched bases: 2. The sample originates from a study of shared clonotypes between healthy human individuals. Overall study: Per donor, three plates held CD4 naive cells, three held CD4 memory, two held CD8 naive and one held CD8 memory.

The protocol was immunoSEQ multiplex PCR, while the TCRdb copy is restricted to in-frame clones and leaves out a portion. The sample lists about 300,000 clones; approximately 79% were seen once. This sequence was found in a man aged 25 to 45 in good health. This chain joins TRBV5-1 and TRBJ2-5; 12 bases are a match to TRBD2. Sequencing was done on a sample of memory CD4+ T cells sorted from blood. The subset: CD45RA-negative fraction. The CDR3 nucleotides read TGCGCCAGCAGCCCGGGACTAGCGGGAGAGACCCAGTACTTC. It specifies CASSPGLAGETQYF.